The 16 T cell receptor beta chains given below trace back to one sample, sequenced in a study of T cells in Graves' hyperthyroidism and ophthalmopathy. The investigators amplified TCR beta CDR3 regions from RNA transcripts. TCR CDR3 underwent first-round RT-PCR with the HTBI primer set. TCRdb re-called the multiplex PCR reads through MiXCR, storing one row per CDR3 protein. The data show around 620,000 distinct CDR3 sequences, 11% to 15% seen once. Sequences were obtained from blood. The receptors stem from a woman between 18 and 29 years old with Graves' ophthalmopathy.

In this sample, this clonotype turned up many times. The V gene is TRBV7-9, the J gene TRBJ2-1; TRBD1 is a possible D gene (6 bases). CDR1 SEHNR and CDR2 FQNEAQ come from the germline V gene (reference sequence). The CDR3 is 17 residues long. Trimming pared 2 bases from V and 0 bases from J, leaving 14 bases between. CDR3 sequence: CASSLPKTGFSYNEQFF. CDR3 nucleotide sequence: TGTGCCAGCAGCTTACCGAAGACAGGATTCTCCTACAATGAGCAGTTCTTC.

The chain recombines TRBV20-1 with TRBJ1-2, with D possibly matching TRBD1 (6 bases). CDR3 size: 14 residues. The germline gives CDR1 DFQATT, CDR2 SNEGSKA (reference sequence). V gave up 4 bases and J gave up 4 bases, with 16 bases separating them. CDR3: CSATREGGTYGYTF. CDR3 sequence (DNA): TGCAGTGCTACCCGGGAGGGGGGCACCTATGGCTACACCTTC.

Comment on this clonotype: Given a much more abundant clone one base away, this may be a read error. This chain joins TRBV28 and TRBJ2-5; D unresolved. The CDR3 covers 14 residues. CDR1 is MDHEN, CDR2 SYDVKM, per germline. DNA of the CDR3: TGTGCCGGCAGACGTACAGTTTTCCAAGAGACCCAGTACTTC. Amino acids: CAGRRTVFQETQYF.

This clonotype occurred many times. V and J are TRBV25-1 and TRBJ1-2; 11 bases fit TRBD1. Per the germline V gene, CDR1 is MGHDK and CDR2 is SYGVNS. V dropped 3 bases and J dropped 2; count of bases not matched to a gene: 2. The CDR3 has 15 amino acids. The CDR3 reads CASSDRDRGNYGYTF. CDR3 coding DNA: TGTGCCAGCAGTGACAGGGACAGGGGGAACTATGGCTACACCTTC.

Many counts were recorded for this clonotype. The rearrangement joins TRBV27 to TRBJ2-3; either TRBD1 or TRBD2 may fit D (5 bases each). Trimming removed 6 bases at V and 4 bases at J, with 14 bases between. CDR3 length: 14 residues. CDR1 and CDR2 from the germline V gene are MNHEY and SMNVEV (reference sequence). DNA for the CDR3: TGTGCCAGCAGCTTTCCGGGGCAGGCAGATACGCAGTATTTT. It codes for CASSFPGQADTQYF.

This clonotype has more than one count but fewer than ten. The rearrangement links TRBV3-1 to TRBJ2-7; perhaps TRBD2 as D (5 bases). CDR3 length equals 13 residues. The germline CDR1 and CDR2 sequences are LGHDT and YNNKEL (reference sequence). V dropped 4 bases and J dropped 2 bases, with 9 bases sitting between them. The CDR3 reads CASSRRAPYEQYF. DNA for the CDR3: TGTGCCAGCAGCCGGCGGGCTCCCTACGAGCAGTACTTC.

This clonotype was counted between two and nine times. CDR3 nucleotide sequence: TGTGCCAGCAGCTTACGACAGAGGACCTACAATGAGCAGTTCTTC. Protein: CASSLRQRTYNEQFF. The V call is TRBV7-9, the J call TRBJ2-1, with D perhaps matching TRBD1 (5 bases). With 2 bases removed from V and 2 bases from J, the gap between germline ends came to 10 bases. Per the germline V gene, CDR1 is SEHNR and CDR2 is FQNEAQ (reference sequence). The CDR3 is 15 residues long.

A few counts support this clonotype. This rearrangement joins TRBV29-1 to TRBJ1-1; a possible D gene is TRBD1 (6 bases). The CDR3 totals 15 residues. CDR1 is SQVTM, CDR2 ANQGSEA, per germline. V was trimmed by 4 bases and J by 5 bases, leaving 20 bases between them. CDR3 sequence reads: CSVVQIGGKGTEAFF. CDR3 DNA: TGCAGCGTTGTCCAAATAGGGGGGAAGGGGACTGAAGCTTTCTTT.

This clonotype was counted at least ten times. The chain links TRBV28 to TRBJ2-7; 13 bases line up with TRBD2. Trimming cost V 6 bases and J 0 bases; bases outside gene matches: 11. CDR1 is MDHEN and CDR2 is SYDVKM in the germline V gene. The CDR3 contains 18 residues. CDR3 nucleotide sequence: TGTGCCAGCAGCTCCGGGACTAGCGGGACTTGGGACTCCTACGAGCAGTACTTC. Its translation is CASSSGTSGTWDSYEQYF.

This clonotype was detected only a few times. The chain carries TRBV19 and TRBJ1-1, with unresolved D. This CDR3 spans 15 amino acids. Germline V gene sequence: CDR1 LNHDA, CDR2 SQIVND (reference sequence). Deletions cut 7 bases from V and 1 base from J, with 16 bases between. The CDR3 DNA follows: TGTGCCAGTAATAAGGCGGAATCCGCGAACACTGAAGCTTTCTTT. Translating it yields CASNKAESANTEAFF.

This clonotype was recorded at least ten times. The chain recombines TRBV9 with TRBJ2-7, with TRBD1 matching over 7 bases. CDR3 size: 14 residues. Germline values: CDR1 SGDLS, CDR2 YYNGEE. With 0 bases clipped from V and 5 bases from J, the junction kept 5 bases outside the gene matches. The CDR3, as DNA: TGTGCCAGCAGCGTAGAGGGGGACAGTAACGAGCAGTACTTC. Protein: CASSVEGDSNEQYF.

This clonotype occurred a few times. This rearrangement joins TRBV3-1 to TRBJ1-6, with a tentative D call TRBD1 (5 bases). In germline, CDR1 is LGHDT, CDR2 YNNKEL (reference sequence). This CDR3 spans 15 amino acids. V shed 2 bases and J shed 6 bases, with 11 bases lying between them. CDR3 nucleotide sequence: TGTGCCAGCAGCCAAACCTCGGGGCTTAATTCACCCCTCCACTTT. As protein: CASSQTSGLNSPLHF.

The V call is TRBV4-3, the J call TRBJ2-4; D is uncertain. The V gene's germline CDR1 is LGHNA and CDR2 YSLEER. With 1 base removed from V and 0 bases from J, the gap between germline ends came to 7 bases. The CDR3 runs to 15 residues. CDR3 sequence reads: CASSQAIVAKNIQYF. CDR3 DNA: TGCGCCAGCAGCCAAGCGATAGTAGCCAAAAACATTCAGTACTTC.

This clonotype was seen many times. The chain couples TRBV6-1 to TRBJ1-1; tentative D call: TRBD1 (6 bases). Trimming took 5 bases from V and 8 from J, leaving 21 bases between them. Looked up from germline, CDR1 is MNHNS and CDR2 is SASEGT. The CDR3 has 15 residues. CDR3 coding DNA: TGTGCCAGCAGTTTACAGTCACACAGGGTCGAAGAAGCTTTCTTT. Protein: CASSLQSHRVEEAFF.

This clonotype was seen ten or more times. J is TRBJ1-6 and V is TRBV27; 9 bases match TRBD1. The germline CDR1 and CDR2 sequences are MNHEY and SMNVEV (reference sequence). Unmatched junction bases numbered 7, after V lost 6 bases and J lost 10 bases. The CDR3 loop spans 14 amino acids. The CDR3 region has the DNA TGTGCCAGCAGGCCGACAGGGGGTGGGTCACCCCTCCACTTT. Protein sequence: CASRPTGGGSPLHF.

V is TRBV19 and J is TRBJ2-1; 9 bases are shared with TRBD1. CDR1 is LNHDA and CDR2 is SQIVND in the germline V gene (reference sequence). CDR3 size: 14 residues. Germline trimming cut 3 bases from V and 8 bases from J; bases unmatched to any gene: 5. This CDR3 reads CASSMSQGAYEQFF. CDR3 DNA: TGTGCCAGTAGTATGTCACAGGGGGCCTATGAGCAGTTCTTC.